A selection of T cell receptor beta chains follows, all from one sample in a study of T cell repertoires in cytomegalovirus infection. TCRdb called the reads again in MiXCR, with one record for every CDR3 protein. The sample consists of 350,000 to 450,000 distinct CDR3 sequences, approximately 18% of them appearing once. The material sequenced was PBMCs. These receptors all stem from a human donor in good health (CMV status not recorded). Some clones in this sample may be carry-over from other donors' samples. Each CDR3 is given with its conserved first and last residue.

14,TRBV5-5,CASSIGPDTGELFF
15,TRBV12-3/TRBV12-4,CASRMTGGRPDEQFF
14,TRBV7-9,CASSLSRVTGELFF
14,TRBV5-8,CASSLRPNTGELFF
12,TRBV19,CASSDLSDTQYF
15,TRBV12-3/TRBV12-4,CASSPQTSGGETQYF
15,TRBV7-8,CASSPGSDSNQPQHF
17,TRBV18,CASSPIATAHMNTEAFF
15,TRBV6-6,CASRDRDRGMYGYTF
13,TRBV20-1,CSTRGGIYNEQFF
16,TRBV5-5,CASSPGTGSDTGELFF
15,TRBV5-6,CASSTRGTLSYEQYF
13,TRBV7-2,CASSLRTGNTIYF
11,TRBV7-9,CASSDVYEAFF
16,TRBV10-3,CAIKTALRSSYNEQFF
13,TRBV7-2,CASSLGVSGEQFF
16,TRBV11-2,CASSLMGLAVPNEQFF